This TCR beta chain was observed in a study of Tregs in tolerant kidney transplant recipients. There are 15 residues in the CDR3. In germline, CDR1 is LNHDA, CDR2 SQIVND (reference sequence). V lost 5 bases and J lost 5; bases outside the gene matches: 10. CD4+CD25+CD127- Tregs, CD4+CD25- non-Tregs, CD4 and CD8 cells were sorted. This table comes from immunoSEQ multiplex PCR, and its TCRdb copy is limited to in-frame clones, with some not included. The table has fewer than 150,000 clones, 92% seen once. This TCR was recovered from a human donor in good health. This rearrangement joins TRBV19 to TRBJ1-1; TRBD1 aligns across 8 bases. The specimen sequenced was CD4+ T cells from blood. The CDR3 protein is CASSSLGQARTEAFF. The CDR3, as DNA: TGTGCCAGTAGTTCCTTGGGACAGGCGAGGACTGAAGCTTTCTTT. The variable domain in full, with the rest retrieved from reference TRBV19 and TRBJ1-1, is DGGITQSPKYLFRKEGQNVTLSCEQNLNHDAMYWYRQDPGQGLRLIYYSQIVNDFQKGDIAEGYSVSREKKESFPLTVTSAQKNPTAFYLCASSSLGQARTEAFFGQGTRLTVV.